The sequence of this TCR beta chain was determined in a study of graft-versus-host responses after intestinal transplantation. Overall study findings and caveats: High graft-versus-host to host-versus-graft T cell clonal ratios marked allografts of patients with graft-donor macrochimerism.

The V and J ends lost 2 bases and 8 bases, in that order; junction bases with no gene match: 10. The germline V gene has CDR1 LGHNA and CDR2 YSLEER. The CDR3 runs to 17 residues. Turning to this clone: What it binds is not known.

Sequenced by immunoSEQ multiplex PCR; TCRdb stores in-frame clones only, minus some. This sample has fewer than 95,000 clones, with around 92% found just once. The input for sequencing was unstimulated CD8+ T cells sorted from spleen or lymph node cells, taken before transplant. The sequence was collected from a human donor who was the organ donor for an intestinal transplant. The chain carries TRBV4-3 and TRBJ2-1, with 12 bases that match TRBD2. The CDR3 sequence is CASSQPLAGGPVDEQFF. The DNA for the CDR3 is TGCGCCAGCAGCCAACCCCTAGCGGGGGGGCCCGTGGATGAGCAGTTCTTC.